The sequence of this T cell receptor beta chain was determined in a study of control samples from healthy donors and cancer patients. V dropped 1 base and J dropped 7 bases, with 10 bases sitting between them. The CDR3 spans 13 residues. The germline gives CDR1 MDHEN, CDR2 SYDVKM. The repertoire was sequenced with immunoSEQ multiplex PCR; TCRdb's copy has only in-frame clones and lacks some. The data contain about 88,000 clones, 90% to 95% of them singletons. This clonotype was obtained from a man younger than 35 in good health. The rearrangement uses TRBV28 and TRBJ1-1, with D maybe TRBD1 (6 bases). The sample taken for sequencing was blood. This CDR3 is CASSLSGGDEAFF. The CDR3 DNA reads TGTGCCAGCAGTTTATCGGGGGGCGATGAAGCTTTCTTT.